This TCR beta chain was profiled in a study of beta chain features in type 1 diabetes. Expressed TCRB transcripts were sequenced because the isolated RNA had all been reverse transcribed beforehand. Assay used: immunoSEQ multiplex PCR; TCRdb lists only in-frame clones, some missing. This table holds around 360,000 clones, about 12% found once. Study results and limitations: A pattern of fewer insertions and more deletions at VDJ junctions was seen in type 1 diabetes patients. Shorter TCRB CDR3s, moderately but significantly so, were found in Type 1 diabetes patients in all four CD4+ subsets. It was among patients, rather than healthy donors, that naive, central memory and Treg TCRB repertoires appeared more similar. Since sequencing was performed on cDNA, cells with high TCR expression could be over-represented.

The germline V gene has CDR1 SGHTA and CDR2 FQGNSA. The CDR3 covers 13 residues. The V and J ends lost 2 bases and 5 bases respectively, with 7 bases between them. In regard to this clone: Antigen: not known.

Each sorted population was over 95% pure. Sequences were obtained from naive CD4+ T cells from blood. This sequence originates from a woman under 30 with type 1 diabetes. The chain recombines TRBV7-2 with TRBJ1-5; the D is unclear. The CDR3 here is CASSLSRDQPQHF. CDR3 DNA: TGTGCCAGCAGCTTATCTCGGGATCAGCCCCAGCATTTT.